This is a list of T cell receptor beta chains from one sample in a study of shared clonotypes between healthy human individuals. The protocol was immunoSEQ multiplex PCR, while the TCRdb copy is restricted to in-frame clones and leaves out a portion. Here the sample spans more than 400,000 clones, around 80% being singletons. The sequencing sample was made of PBMCs. The receptors were sampled from a woman in her thirties or forties in good health. Some clones in this sample may be carry-over from other donors' samples. Each CDR3 is given with its conserved first and last residue. Each record gives: clone size, CDR3 length, V gene, D gene, J gene, CDR3 protein, CDR3 DNA. The D gene is left open where the match is weak. Clone size is stated in some rows and not others, as once, few, many or a class when expanded.

-	14	TRBV11-1	-	TRBJ1-2	CASSPQGTTYGYTF	TGTGCCAGCAGCCCGCAGGGGACAACCTATGGCTACACCTTC
-	13	TRBV7-2	TRBD2	TRBJ2-2	CASTGTSHRELFF	TGTGCCAGCACCGGGACTAGTCACCGGGAGCTGTTTTTT
-	11	TRBV27	-	TRBJ2-7	CASKPPYEQYF	TGTGCCAGCAAACCACCCTACGAGCAGTACTTC
-	13	TRBV28	-	TRBJ2-5	CASSLGVRETQYF	TGTGCCAGCAGTTTAGGAGTGCGGGAGACCCAGTACTTC
-	15	TRBV15	TRBD2	TRBJ2-3	CATSREAGGTDTQYF	TGTGCCACCAGCAGAGAAGCGGGAGGCACAGATACGCAGTATTTT
-	16	TRBV10-2	-	TRBJ2-1	CASSEWTFSSYNEQFF	TGCGCCAGCAGTGAGTGGACTTTTAGCTCCTACAATGAGCAGTTCTTC
-	15	TRBV19	TRBD2	TRBJ2-7	CASSNERERIHEQYF	TGTGCCAGTAGCAACGAGCGGGAGAGGATCCACGAGCAGTACTTC
few	18	TRBV15	-	TRBJ1-5	CATSRDPVGIQGNQPQHF	TGTGCCACCAGCAGAGACCCCGTTGGAATTCAAGGGAATCAGCCCCAGCATTTT
-	14	TRBV5-6	-	TRBJ1-3	CASSPGRSGNTIYF	TGTGCCAGCAGCCCGGGCCGCTCTGGAAACACCATATATTTT
few	13	TRBV5-1	-	TRBJ1-1	CASSVGQNTEAFF	TGCGCCAGCAGCGTTGGACAGAACACTGAAGCTTTCTTT
-	17	TRBV4-1	-	TRBJ2-5	CASSRSPPRSGGETQYF	TGCGCCAGCAGCCGAAGCCCCCCGCGGTCTGGAGGTGAGACCCAGTACTTC
-	15	TRBV5-1	-	TRBJ2-1	CASSLAQTGANEQFF	TGCGCCAGCAGCTTGGCACAGACAGGTGCCAATGAGCAGTTCTTC
-	15	TRBV5-6	TRBD1	TRBJ1-2	CASSSDQTGVYGYTF	TGTGCCAGCAGCTCAGATCAGACAGGGGTCTATGGCTACACCTTC
few	16	TRBV7-6	-	TRBJ2-1	CASSLVGPPTPNEQFF	TGTGCCAGCAGCTTAGTTGGTCCCCCCACGCCCAATGAGCAGTTCTTC
many	13	TRBV25-1	-	TRBJ2-2	CASSDRNTGELFF	TGTGCCAGCAGTGACAGAAACACCGGGGAGCTGTTTTTT
-	14	TRBV7-9	-	TRBJ2-7	CASSLAGGSYEQYF	TGTGCCAGCAGCTTAGCGGGAGGATCCTACGAGCAGTACTTC
-	15	TRBV11-2	TRBD2	TRBJ2-3	CASSLPSGSSDTQYF	TGTGCCAGCAGCCTGCCTAGCGGGAGTTCAGATACGCAGTATTTT
-	11	TRBV29-1	-	TRBJ2-1	CSVELADEQFF	TGCAGCGTTGAATTAGCGGATGAGCAGTTCTTC
-	14	TRBV19	TRBD2	TRBJ2-7	CASSIGTRPREQYF	TGTGCCAGTAGTATAGGGACTAGGCCGCGCGAGCAGTACTTC
-	11	TRBV10-3	-	TRBJ1-4	CASSTERKLFF	TGTGCCAGCAGCACGGAACGAAAACTGTTTTTT
-	15	TRBV5-5	TRBD1	TRBJ2-5	CASSSVTGGQETQYF	TGTGCCAGCAGCTCCGTAACAGGGGGCCAAGAGACCCAGTACTTC
few	11	TRBV20-1	-	TRBJ2-5	CSGQTQETQYF	TGCAGTGGGCAAACGCAAGAGACCCAGTACTTC
-	16	TRBV27	TRBD2	TRBJ2-7	CASSTTPGTSGDEQYF	TGTGCCAGCAGTACCACCCCGGGGACTAGCGGGGACGAGCAGTACTTC
once	16	TRBV28	-	TRBJ1-2	CASSLGGGGVGYGYTF	TGTGCCAGCAGTTTAGGGGGCGGGGGCGTGGGGTATGGCTACACCTTC
-	16	TRBV4-1	TRBD1	TRBJ1-4	CASSPGARGLREKLFF	TGCGCCAGCAGCCCCGGGGCCAGGGGGTTACGTGAAAAACTGTTTTTT
-	16	TRBV11-2	TRBD1	TRBJ2-7	CASSRRAAGGRDEQYF	TGTGCCAGCAGCCGGCGGGCGGCAGGGGGAAGGGACGAGCAGTACTTC
-	14	TRBV7-9	-	TRBJ1-4	CASSLALTGEKLFF	TGTGCCAGCAGCTTAGCGCTAACGGGTGAAAAACTGTTTTTT
-	12	TRBV7-9	-	TRBJ1-4	CASSLGDEKLFF	TGTGCCAGCAGCTTAGGGGATGAAAAACTGTTTTTT
-	15	TRBV28	TRBD1	TRBJ2-7	CASSLVDRDSYEQYF	TGTGCCAGCAGTTTAGTCGACAGGGACTCCTACGAGCAGTACTTC
few	13	TRBV6-5	-	TRBJ1-4	CASSPQTAEKLFF	TGTGCCAGCAGCCCCCAGACGGCCGAAAAACTGTTTTTT
few	12	TRBV2	-	TRBJ1-1	CASSVWGTEAFF	TGTGCCAGCAGTGTTTGGGGCACTGAAGCTTTCTTT
once	13	TRBV7-2	TRBD1	TRBJ1-2	CASRLDRAAGYTF	TGTGCCAGCAGACTTGACAGGGCCGCTGGCTACACCTTC
-	13	TRBV9	TRBD2	TRBJ2-1	CASSTGTSNEQFF	TGTGCCAGCAGCACAGGGACTAGCAATGAGCAGTTCTTC
-	14	TRBV5-1	-	TRBJ2-5	CASSLDRRGETQYF	TGCGCCAGCAGCTTGGACAGGCGAGGGGAGACCCAGTACTTC
medium-sized	17	TRBV7-3	TRBD2	TRBJ2-2	CASSLPGLAGNTGELFF	TGTGCCAGCAGCTTACCGGGACTAGCGGGAAACACCGGGGAGCTGTTTTTT
-	14	TRBV6-5	-	TRBJ1-2	CASSRGGSGYGYTF	TGTGCCAGCAGTCGCGGCGGGAGCGGCTATGGCTACACCTTC
-	15	TRBV18	TRBD1	TRBJ1-2	CASSPGQGAYYGYTF	TGTGCCAGCTCACCGGGACAGGGGGCCTACTATGGCTACACCTTC
-	15	TRBV28	-	TRBJ2-7	CASSPPRGDAYEQYF	TGTGCCAGCAGTCCCCCCCGGGGTGATGCCTACGAGCAGTACTTC
-	14	TRBV2	-	TRBJ2-5	CASSETGNEETQYF	TGTGCCAGCAGTGAAACAGGGAATGAAGAGACCCAGTACTTC
-	16	TRBV2	-	TRBJ1-6	CASSEGGGENNSPLHF	TGTGCCAGCAGTGAAGGTGGCGGGGAGAATAATTCACCCCTCCACTTT
-	15	TRBV9	-	TRBJ1-1	CASSNPGQTNTEAFF	TGTGCCAGCAGCAATCCGGGACAAACAAACACTGAAGCTTTCTTT
few	12	TRBV30	-	TRBJ1-2	CAWSIQTGGYTF	TGTGCCTGGAGTATTCAAACTGGTGGCTACACCTTC
-	14	TRBV27	-	TRBJ1-6	CASRDRGSGSPLHF	TGTGCCAGCAGGGACCGGGGATCGGGTTCACCCCTCCACTTT
-	13	TRBV6-1	-	TRBJ2-7	CATRDLPMGEQYF	TGTGCCACCCGGGACCTCCCAATGGGGGAGCAGTACTTC
-	16	TRBV10-1	-	TRBJ1-3	CASSENTGSSGNTIYF	TGCGCCAGCAGTGAGAATACAGGGAGCTCTGGAAACACCATATATTTT
-	13	TRBV6-1	-	TRBJ2-2	CASRELAVGELFF	TGTGCCAGTCGGGAGTTGGCGGTCGGGGAGCTGTTTTTT
-	12	TRBV11-1	-	TRBJ2-3	CASSSDTDTQYF	TGTGCCAGCAGCTCAGACACAGATACGCAGTATTTT
many	12	TRBV5-1	-	TRBJ2-7	CASSLDGRGQYF	TGCGCCAGCAGCTTGGATGGCAGGGGACAGTACTTC
-	15	TRBV28	-	TRBJ1-5	CASSFLGGGNQPQHF	TGTGCCAGCAGTTTTTTAGGGGGTGGCAATCAGCCCCAGCATTTT
-	16	TRBV10-3	-	TRBJ2-3	CAISERGRMGTDTQYF	TGTGCCATCAGTGAACGGGGGCGGATGGGCACAGATACGCAGTATTTT
-	10	TRBV6-1	-	TRBJ2-7	CASNEYEQYF	TGTGCCAGCAATGAATACGAGCAGTACTTC
-	13	TRBV19	-	TRBJ2-7	CASRRGVAYEQYF	TGTGCCAGCAGAAGAGGAGTAGCTTACGAGCAGTACTTC
-	18	TRBV6-4	TRBD1	TRBJ1-4	CASSERDRGRIVGEKLFF	TGTGCCAGCAGTGAGAGGGACAGGGGGCGAATAGTAGGTGAAAAACTGTTTTTT
few	14	TRBV5-5	-	TRBJ2-3	CASSPLWYTDTQYF	TGTGCCAGCAGCCCGTTATGGTACACAGATACGCAGTATTTT
few	12	TRBV2	-	TRBJ2-7	CASSVSIYEQYF	TGTGCCAGCAGTGTGTCTATCTACGAGCAGTACTTC